Following are 8 T cell receptor beta chains from one sample sequenced in a study of cytotoxic CD8 clonotypes in ibrutinib-treated CLL. Repertoires were generated with immunoSEQ multiplex PCR, while TCRdb's copy carries only in-frame clones and drops some. Of 110,000 to 150,000 clones listed, about 70% are singletons. The source was PBMCs, collected after 24 months of ibrutinib treatment. The receptors were sampled from a human donor with chronic lymphocytic leukemia.

This clone was seen a single time. The chain carries TRBV11-2 and TRBJ1-2; D is uncertain. This CDR3 comprises 13 residues. V was trimmed by 5 bases and J by 4 bases, leaving 11 bases between them. Germline assignment: CDR1 SGHAT and CDR2 FQNNGV. CDR3 sequence reads: CASSPDGSYGYTF. In nucleotides, the CDR3 is TGTGCCAGCAGCCCCGACGGATCCTATGGCTACACCTTC.

The chain employs TRBV7-9 and TRBJ2-1; D tentatively fits TRBD1 or TRBD2 (5 bases each). CDR1 and CDR2 (germline): SEHNR, FQNEAQ (reference sequence). The CDR3 contains 15 residues. The V and J ends lost 4 bases and 5 bases respectively, with 15 bases between them. The CDR3 DNA reads TGTGCCAGCAGCTCCTCCGGGACCGGGCACAATGAGCAGTTCTTC. Translating gives CASSSSGTGHNEQFF.

This chain joins TRBV6-1 and TRBJ1-5; D is unresolved. This CDR3 spans 13 amino acids. V was cut by 1 base and J by 6 bases, with 7 bases left in between. Germline-derived CDR1 and CDR2 are MNHNS and SASEGT. The CDR3 spells CASSEGWRQPQHF. The CDR3 DNA follows: TGTGCCAGCAGTGAAGGGTGGCGTCAGCCCCAGCATTTT.

V usage is TRBV4-1 and J usage is TRBJ2-3; 9 bases are shared with TRBD2. The CDR3 consists of 14 residues. The germline gives CDR1 MGHRA, CDR2 YSYEKL. J lost 5 bases, V lost 4 bases, and 4 bases had no gene match. CDR3 loop: CASSRGGALDTQYF. CDR3 nucleotide sequence: TGCGCCAGCAGCCGCGGGGGGGCATTAGATACGCAGTATTTT.

The chain combines TRBV7-2 with TRBJ1-1, with D maybe TRBD1 (5 bases). The V and J ends lost 1 base and 0 bases respectively, with 9 bases between them. Germline values: CDR1 SGHTA, CDR2 FQGNSA. This CDR3 has 15 amino acids. Here the CDR3 reads CASSLVGGMNTEAFF. CDR3 DNA sequence: TGTGCCAGCAGCTTAGTGGGGGGAATGAACACTGAAGCTTTCTTT.

The chain employs TRBV27 and TRBJ1-2; D perhaps matches TRBD1 (6 bases). Germline V gives CDR1 MNHEY, CDR2 SMNVEV (reference sequence). CDR3 length: 11 residues. With 9 bases removed from V and 4 bases from J, the gap between germline ends came to 9 bases. This CDR3 reads CASRGAYGYTF. As DNA, the CDR3 is TGTGCCAGTAGGGGGGCCTATGGCTACACCTTC.

The V gene is TRBV6-5, the J gene TRBJ2-2; D unclear. Trimming removed 3 bases from V and 2 bases from J, with 4 bases in between. The CDR3 totals 13 residues. Germline values: CDR1 MNHEY, CDR2 SVGAGI. CDR3 residues: CASSYANTGELFF. CDR3 in DNA: TGTGCCAGCAGTTATGCCAACACCGGGGAGCTGTTTTTT.

This clone occurred a few times. The CDR3 DNA reads as TGTGCCAGCCGGAGGGGGTGGAACACTGAAGCTTTCTTT. Its protein is CASRRGWNTEAFF. The rearrangement joins TRBV6-4 to TRBJ1-1; TRBD1 is a possible D gene (6 bases). The CDR3 extends over 13 amino acids. V lost 8 bases to trimming and J lost 1 base, with 11 bases between them. Germline values: CDR1 MRHNA, CDR2 SNTAGT.